The rows below give T cell receptor beta chains drawn from one sample of a study of metastatic and nonmetastatic thyroid tumors. TCRdb re-analyzed the PCR reads using MiXCR. The table lists roughly 14,000 clones, approximately 23% of them singletons. Sequencing was carried out using tumor tissue. All receptors come from a female donor with papillary thyroid cancer or a benign thyroid nodule (not recorded which). Some clones in this sample may be carry-over from other donors' samples. The CDR3 runs from the conserved cysteine through the conserved F or W. The size of a clone is reported for some rows only, either as once, few or many, or as a class for expanded clones.

>many|TRBV7-8|TRBJ2-7
CASSTRARSSYEQYF
>NA|TRBV19|TRBJ2-1
CASSSPGSWGQFF
>many|TRBV29-1|TRBJ2-5
CSVEKGQGWETQYF
>few|TRBV6-2/TRBV6-3|TRBJ2-7
CASSYQGAGSYEQYF
>NA|TRBV6-1|TRBJ1-6
CVSGRKPSPYNSPLHF
>NA|TRBV6-5|TRBJ1-2
CASSFGQHYYGYTF
>NA|TRBV28|TRBJ1-2
CASRGGEKNNYCYTF
>NA|TRBV5-1|TRBJ2-2
CASSLDRGTGELFF
>medium-sized|TRBV19|TRBJ2-7
CASSIRAFYEQYF
>medium-sized|TRBV19|TRBJ2-7
CASSKRSYYEQYF
>many|TRBV5-6|TRBJ2-3
CASSLVRLAGEPDTQYF
>medium-sized|TRBV3-1|TRBJ2-1
CASSQGDVNEQFF
>NA|TRBV5-1|TRBJ2-7
CASSLGQRSTEQYF
>medium-sized|TRBV20-1|TRBJ2-2
CSARVGEAGELFF
>once|TRBV11-2|TRBJ2-7
CASSLVGGPSSYEQYF
>many|TRBV9|TRBJ2-1
CASSPGQGRYNEQFF
>many|TRBV2|TRBJ2-1
CASSQYNEQFF
>large|TRBV20-1|TRBJ2-7
CSAYTGLTYEQYF
>few|TRBV4-2|TRBJ2-7
CASSQGDRVNEQYF
>NA|TRBV7-6|TRBJ2-1
CASSTFSGRAKNEQFF
>NA|TRBV11-1|TRBJ2-7
CASSPGEGEQYF
>NA|TRBV5-1|TRBJ1-1
CASSLDTGGTDTEAFF
>few|TRBV19|TRBJ2-7
CASSTSAVYEQYF
>many|TRBV20-1|TRBJ2-5
CSARDRQRLETQYF
>medium-sized|TRBV11-2|TRBJ1-2
CASSLEPSANYGYTF
>NA|TRBV11-2|TRBJ2-7
CASTPGGVYEQYF
>NA|TRBV6-4|TRBJ2-7
CASSGFRVEDEQYF
>many|TRBV7-9|TRBJ1-4
CASSDTGGRRATNEKLFF
>few|TRBV20-1|TRBJ2-7
CSARDRGLSYEQYF
>NA|TRBV13|TRBJ1-2
CASSLGRLGGRGYGYTF
>NA|TRBV6-1|TRBJ1-3
CASSEAAGDSGNTIYF
>few|TRBV6-1|TRBJ1-5
CASSVHRTYSNQPQHF
>many|TRBV12-5|TRBJ2-3
CASGFGLSTDTQYF
>NA|TRBV9|TRBJ2-3
CASSPRTTDTQYF
>few|TRBV6-1|TRBJ1-1
CASRHIYRDTEAFF
>many|TRBV27|TRBJ2-7
CASSLRVGGTSSYEQYF
>many|TRBV5-1|TRBJ2-3
CASSLAGGVLGDTQYF
>medium-sized|TRBV4-1|TRBJ2-5
CASSQALGGAAEETQYF
>medium-sized|TRBV12-3/TRBV12-4|TRBJ2-5
CASGRGSQETQYF
>few|TRBV27|TRBJ1-3
CASSPSLGLVSAGNTIYF
>many|TRBV6-4|TRBJ1-2
CASSDSPQGAQHYGYTF
>NA|TRBV5-1|TRBJ2-1
CASSLRVAGGRDQFF
>medium-sized|TRBV2|TRBJ2-5
CASSGSRGGETQYF
>few|TRBV27|TRBJ1-6
CASSSPGNSPLHF
>many|TRBV27|TRBJ2-7
CASSSGLAKSYEQYF
>many|TRBV6-2/TRBV6-3|TRBJ1-2
CASSPQGAGYGYTF
>many|TRBV9|TRBJ1-4
CASSVAWGTNEKLFF
>many|TRBV13|TRBJ2-3
CASSEGVGTDTQYF